What follows are 21 T cell receptor beta chains derived from one specimen sequenced in a study of circulating and synovial CD4+ cells in juvenile arthritis. Assay used: immunoSEQ multiplex PCR; TCRdb lists only in-frame clones, some missing. The sample records about 32,000 clones, 90% to 95% being singletons. The sequenced material came from CD4+ T cells from blood. All receptors come from a human donor with juvenile idiopathic arthritis.

The count of this clone is one. This rearrangement joins TRBV7-2 to TRBJ1-1; possibly TRBD1 for D (5 bases). Trimming removed 5 bases from V and 0 bases from J, with 7 bases in between. The CDR3 is 13 amino acids. CDR1 and CDR2 from the germline V gene are SGHTA and FQGNSA. CDR3 sequence: CASSRTMNTEAFF. The CDR3 bases are TGTGCCAGCAGCAGGACAATGAACACTGAAGCTTTCTTT.

The chain combines TRBV6-1 with TRBJ2-7; 10 bases fit TRBD2. Germline V CDR1 and CDR2: MNHNS, SASEGT. This CDR3 spans 15 amino acids. V shed 6 bases and J 3 bases; nucleotides not matched to a gene: 8. The CDR3 coding sequence is TGTGCCAGCAGGGGCTGGACTAGCGGTTACTACGAGCAGTACTTC. Protein product: CASRGWTSGYYEQYF.

This chain connects TRBV5-5 to TRBJ2-6, with 8 bases matching TRBD1. The trim removed 0 bases at V and 3 bases at J, leaving 8 bases unmatched. CDR1 is SGHKS, CDR2 YYEKEE, per germline (reference sequence). There are 18 residues in the CDR3. CDR3 bases: TGTGCCAGCAGCTTGGCAGGCCAGGGGGCAATTGGGGCCAACGTCCTGACTTTC. It translates to CASSLAGQGAIGANVLTF.

V is TRBV6-5 and J is TRBJ1-2; a weak D match, TRBD1 (6 bases). The CDR3 contains 16 residues. V lost 8 bases and J 0 bases, leaving 19 bases between the germline ends. Germline-derived CDR1 and CDR2 are MNHEY and SVGAGI. This chain's CDR3 is CASGFRGPRTNYGYTF. The CDR3 coding sequence is TGTGCCAGCGGTTTCAGGGGTCCCAGGACTAACTATGGCTACACCTTC.

The CDR3 nucleotides are TGCGCCAGCAGCCAACTGCGGGCCTCAAGCTCCTACGAGCAGTACTTC. Its protein is CASSQLRASSSYEQYF. V gene TRBV4-1 combines with J gene TRBJ2-7, with a possible D match to TRBD2 (5 bases). Looked up from germline, CDR1 is MGHRA and CDR2 is YSYEKL. V lost 2 bases and J lost 0, with 14 bases in between. The CDR3 totals 16 residues.

This chain connects TRBV9 to TRBJ2-1, with TRBD1 matching over 8 bases. Germline CDR1 is SGDLS and CDR2 is YYNGEE. The CDR3 is made up of 15 amino acids. The V gene end was trimmed by 0 bases and the J gene end by 9 bases; junction bases not matched to a gene: 8. CDR3 in amino acids: CASSVGQGAGSEQFF. In nucleotides, the CDR3 is TGTGCCAGCAGCGTAGGTCAGGGGGCAGGGAGTGAGCAGTTCTTC.

In DNA, the CDR3 is TGTGCCACCAGCAGAGATGCTCTCTATTATGGCTACACCTTC. This codes for CATSRDALYYGYTF. The genes are TRBV15 and TRBJ1-2; D is uncertain. Trimming left V 0 bases short and J 5 bases short, with 10 bases between. Germline assignment: CDR1 LNHNV and CDR2 YYDKDF (reference sequence). The CDR3 spans 14 residues.

CDR3 sequence reads: CAISESLVGGAAYEQYF. CDR3 DNA: TGTGCCATCAGTGAGTCGTTGGTCGGGGGTGCAGCCTACGAGCAGTACTTC. The chain uses TRBV10-3 and TRBJ2-5, with D maybe TRBD2 (6 bases). The J call may be in error: the DNA end matches TRBJ2-7 better. The CDR3 totals 17 residues. Looked up from germline, CDR1 is ENHRY and CDR2 is SYGVKD.

The J gene is TRBJ2-5, the V gene TRBV21-1; the table's D call, TRBD2, was not checked against the DNA. TRBV21-1 is recorded as a pseudogene. The CDR3 contains 15 residues. In DNA, the CDR3 is TGTGCCAGCAGCAACGTTCGGGGGGGCGGGGAGACCCAGTACTTC. Its translation is CASSNVRGGGETQYF.

This sequence joins TRBV11-2 and TRBJ1-4, with 8 bases matching TRBD1. The CDR3 covers 17 residues. CDR1 and CDR2 (germline): SGHAT, FQNNGV. J gave up 10 bases and V 0 bases, and 13 bases lay outside the gene matches. The CDR3 spells CASSLDRTGTPRAKLFF. CDR3 nucleotide sequence: TGTGCCAGCAGCTTAGATCGGACAGGGACCCCACGGGCAAAACTGTTTTTT.

V gene TRBV7-9 combines with J gene TRBJ2-7, with D possibly being TRBD1 (5 bases). Between the trimmed V and J ends, which lost 8 bases and 0 bases, there was a span of 20 bases. CDR3 length equals 16 residues. In germline, CDR1 is SEHNR, CDR2 FQNEAQ (reference sequence). The CDR3 DNA sequence: TGTGCCAGCGCTCCCCCCAGGACACTCGGCTCCTACGAGCAGTACTTC. The encoded protein is CASAPPRTLGSYEQYF.

This chain joins TRBV28 and TRBJ1-3; no definite D call. The CDR3 is 22 amino acids. Germline lookup yields CDR1 MDHEN and CDR2 SYDVKM. The V and J ends lost 1 base and 1 base respectively, with 29 bases between them. The CDR3 coding sequence is TGTGCCAGCAGTTTATATAACATCGGCAGCTCCACTACTAACCCTTCTGGAAACACCATATATTTT. Translation gives CASSLYNIGSSTTNPSGNTIYF.

This chain uses TRBV19 with TRBJ1-2; D not certain. The CDR3 totals 15 residues. Between the trimmed V and J ends, which lost 1 base and 5 bases, there was a span of 14 bases. The germline V gene has CDR1 LNHDA and CDR2 SQIVND (reference sequence). CDR3 DNA: TGTGCCAGTAGTATAGGGGAGACGGCAACTTATGGCTACACCTTC. Translating gives CASSIGETATYGYTF. The entire variable domain, with the rest obtained from reference TRBV19 and TRBJ1-2, is as follows: DGGITQSPKYLFRKEGQNVTLSCEQNLNHDAMYWYRQDPGQGLRLIYYSQIVNDFQKGDIAEGYSVSREKKESFPLTVTSAQKNPTAFYLCASSIGETATYGYTFGSGTRLTVV.

The chain employs TRBV7-2 and TRBJ1-5, with D possibly TRBD1 on 6 matching bases. V was trimmed by 4 bases and J by 4 bases, leaving 14 bases between them. The CDR3 is 15 residues long. From germline, CDR1 is SGHTA and CDR2 FQGNSA. CDR3 DNA: TGTGCCAGCAGCTCCCGGCCAGGGGATAATCAGCCCCAGCATTTT. This translates into CASSSRPGDNQPQHF.

This chain connects TRBV6-5 to TRBJ2-7, with 9 bases lining up with TRBD1. Germline values: CDR1 MNHEY, CDR2 SVGAGI. Trimming cost V 5 bases and J 3 bases; bases outside gene matches: 8. The CDR3 is made up of 15 amino acids. Here the CDR3 DNA reads TGTGCCAGCAGTAGATCACGACAGGGGGGCTACGAGCAGTACTTC. It encodes CASSRSRQGGYEQYF.

This rearrangement joins TRBV11-2 to TRBJ2-5; the match to TRBD1 covers 10 bases. There are 13 residues in the CDR3. V dropped 5 bases and J dropped 7; count of bases not matched to a gene: 4. Germline V lookup: CDR1 SGHAT, CDR2 FQNNGV. DNA for the CDR3: TGTGCCAGCAGCATTGGACAGGGGGGGACCCAGTACTTC. It yields the protein CASSIGQGGTQYF.

DNA for the CDR3: TGCGCCAGCAGCCAAGGCCGGGGGGGATTGAGAAGCACTGAAGCTTTCTTT. This translates into CASSQGRGGLRSTEAFF. The V call is TRBV4-1, the J call TRBJ1-1; maybe TRBD1 (5 bases). Deletions cut 1 base from V and 4 bases from J, with 19 bases between. Looked up from germline, CDR1 is MGHRA and CDR2 is YSYEKL. The CDR3 runs 17 residues.

The chain links TRBV27 to TRBJ2-6; possible D gene TRBD1, 6 bases. Trimming removed 1 base from V and 2 bases from J, with 12 bases in between. CDR1 MNHEY and CDR2 SMNVEV come from the germline V gene (reference sequence). The CDR3 contains 17 residues. CDR3: CASSLYRVVTGANVLTF. The CDR3 region has the DNA TGTGCCAGCAGTTTATACAGGGTCGTTACTGGGGCCAACGTCCTGACTTTC.

The gene calls are TRBV7-2 and TRBJ2-3; 14 positions match TRBD2. V shed 8 bases and J 3 bases; nucleotides not matched to a gene: 1. The CDR3 length is 14 residues. The germline V gene encodes CDR1 SGHTA and CDR2 FQGNSA. The CDR3 loop reads CASRTSGGTDTQYF. The CDR3 DNA is TGTGCCAGCCGGACTAGCGGGGGGACAGATACGCAGTATTTT.

The chain employs TRBV6-1 and TRBJ2-2; D is undetermined. V shed 4 bases and J shed 3 bases, with 9 bases lying between them. Germline loops: CDR1 MNHNS, CDR2 SASEGT. This CDR3 comprises 14 residues. In DNA form, the CDR3 reads TGTGCCAGCAGTGCCGCACATTACACCGGGGAGCTGTTTTTT. Its protein product is CASSAAHYTGELFF.

This chain joins TRBV12-5 and TRBJ2-7; 12 nucleotides match TRBD1. Losses at the gene ends were 0 bases for V and 6 bases for J; bases not matched to a gene: 6. The CDR3 extends over 16 amino acids. Germline V gene sequence: CDR1 LGHNT, CDR2 FRNRAP. CDR3 protein: CASGLVQGTGGSEQYF. The CDR3, as DNA: TGTGCTAGTGGTTTGGTACAAGGGACAGGGGGCAGCGAGCAGTACTTC.